These 12 T cell receptor beta chains were sequenced from one sample in a study of human T cells and chemical hapten exposure. TCRdb re-called the RACE reads through MiXCR, storing one row per CDR3 protein. The data contain some 49,000 distinct CDR3 sequences, around 9% of them singletons. Time point of the sample: patch test 1, 2 weeks after DPC sensitization. Treatment noted: therapeutic diphenylcyclopropenone sensitization with weekly scalp DPC. This specimen was whole blood, taken in connection with sensitization to the hapten diphenylcyclopropenone (DPC). Receptor source: a woman aged 45-59 years with alopecia areata. Some clones in this sample may be carry-over from other donors' samples.

This clonotype has at least ten counts. The chain has TRBV12-3 or TRBV12-4 and TRBJ2-7; D gene unclear. The CDR3 totals 12 residues. V was pared by 3 bases and J by 4 bases, with 7 bases between. The CDR3 is CASSFSKYEQYF. The DNA for the CDR3 is TGTGCCAGCAGTTTTTCTAAATACGAGCAGTACTTC.

This clonotype was recorded at least ten times. CDR3 in DNA: TGTGCCAGCAGTTTCGTCGTGCCCGCACAGGCCGGCCTAATGAACACTGAAGCTTTCTTT. Residues: CASSFVVPAQAGLMNTEAFF. The chain has TRBV12-3 or TRBV12-4 and TRBJ1-1; the D gene is possibly TRBD1 (5 bases). The CDR3 covers 20 residues. V was pared by 3 bases and J by 0 bases, with 26 bases between.

This clonotype appeared many times. The gene calls are TRBV12-3 or TRBV12-4 and TRBJ1-1; D may be TRBD1 (5 bases). CDR3 length: 15 amino acids. Trimming shortened V by 3 bases and J by 2 bases, and 13 bases separated the two germline ends. The CDR3 spells CASSFSRAVNTEAFF. Here the CDR3 DNA reads TGTGCCAGCAGTTTTAGCAGGGCGGTCAACACTGAAGCTTTCTTT.

In its sample, this clonotype was seen many times. The chain carries TRBV20-1 and TRBJ1-6; D unresolved. V was trimmed by 2 bases and J by 0 bases, leaving 8 bases between them. The CDR3 length is 15 residues. CDR1 is DFQATT and CDR2 is SNEGSKA in the germline V gene (reference sequence). As DNA, the CDR3 is TGCAGTGCTAGATTAATTAGCTCCTATAATTCACCCCTCCACTTT. Its protein is CSARLISSYNSPLHF.

This clonotype was counted ten times or more. The CDR3 nucleotides are TGTGCCAGCAGTTTACTTTACAACTCCTACAATGAGCAGTTCTTC. Protein: CASSLLYNSYNEQFF. J is TRBJ2-1 and V is TRBV28; D call uncertain. With 2 bases removed from V and 0 bases from J, the gap between germline ends came to 8 bases. This CDR3 comprises 15 residues. Germline values: CDR1 MDHEN, CDR2 SYDVKM.

This clonotype was detected ten times or more. This chain uses TRBV27 with TRBJ2-2; TRBD1 might be the D (6 bases). V was shortened by 6 bases and J by 6 bases, with 17 bases between the two germline ends. The V gene's germline CDR1 is MNHEY and CDR2 SMNVEV (reference sequence). This CDR3 is 15 amino acids long. The CDR3 DNA sequence: TGTGCCAGCAGGCGGGCCAGGGGTACGGCCGGGGAGCTGTTTTTT. The encoded protein is CASRRARGTAGELFF.

This clonotype occurred many times. The V call is TRBV28, the J call TRBJ1-5; perhaps TRBD1 as D (5 bases). V shed 2 bases and J shed 5 bases, with 22 bases lying between them. CDR1 is MDHEN and CDR2 is SYDVKM in the germline V gene. This CDR3 has 18 amino acids. As DNA, the CDR3 is TGTGCCAGCAGTTTAACCGAGGGGTTGGGATCTATCGATCAGCCCCAGCATTTT. Its translation is CASSLTEGLGSIDQPQHF.

This clonotype came up many times. V gene TRBV5-1 combines with J gene TRBJ1-3; D is perhaps TRBD1 (5 bases). Germline CDR1 is SGHRS and CDR2 is YFSETQ. With 4 bases removed from V and 2 bases from J, the gap between germline ends came to 16 bases. There are 16 residues in the CDR3. For the CDR3, the DNA is TGCGCCAGCAGCCCGATTGTCGGGGCTACTGGAAACACCATATATTTT. Protein: CASSPIVGATGNTIYF.

V usage is TRBV12-3 or TRBV12-4 and J usage is TRBJ1-2; TRBD1 matches at 11 bases. CDR3 length: 14 amino acids. Losses at the gene ends were 8 bases for V and 7 bases for J; bases not matched to a gene: 9. The CDR3 DNA reads as TGTGCCAGCTACCCCCGGGACAGGGGGGCTGGCTACACCTTC. Translated, it gives CASYPRDRGAGYTF.

This clonotype has at least ten counts. The rearrangement uses TRBV7-2 and TRBJ2-4, with D perhaps TRBD1 (5 bases). The germline CDR1 and CDR2 sequences are SGHTA and FQGNSA. The CDR3 has 13 amino acids. Trimming shortened V by 5 bases and J by 15 bases, and 20 bases separated the two germline ends. Here the CDR3 reads CASSKTDKSELYF. Here the CDR3 DNA reads TGTGCCAGCAGCAAAACGGACAAGAGCGAACTGTACTTC.

This clonotype has a count of ten or more. The rearrangement links TRBV18 to TRBJ1-1; D unclear. V was pared by 0 bases and J by 3 bases, with 5 bases between. Germline V gene sequence: CDR1 KGHSH, CDR2 LQKENI. The CDR3 is 13 residues long. The CDR3 region is CASSPPGYTEAFF. Written as DNA, the CDR3 is TGTGCCAGCTCACCACCGGGGTACACTGAAGCTTTCTTT.

This clonotype was counted at least ten times. The V gene is TRBV7-2, the J gene TRBJ2-1, with D perhaps matching TRBD2 (5 bases). The CDR3 sequence is 17 residues long. The germline V gene has CDR1 SGHTA and CDR2 FQGNSA. V lost 5 bases to trimming and J lost 7 bases, with 24 bases between them. CDR3 loop: CASSLIPGGRMLNEQFF. The CDR3 DNA is TGTGCCAGCAGCCTAATCCCCGGCGGGCGGATGTTAAATGAGCAGTTCTTC.